The clone carrying this T cell receptor (beta chain) was found many times. Its antigen is unknown. This sample stems from a study of breast tumors, draining lymph nodes, adjacent tissues. Study-level results: That most tumor T cells come from lymph nodes remained unproven. The data were judged consistent with most tumor T cells coming from lymph node and expanding in tumor. Compared with basal-like, luminal-like tumors shared significantly more repertoire with nontumor tissue.

Breast cancer patients provided tissue from their axillary draining lymph nodes. Trimming stripped 3 bases from V and 5 bases from J, with 20 bases between. CDR3 length: 18 residues. Germline V gene data show CDR1 as MNHEY and CDR2 as SMNVEV (reference sequence). TCRdb redid the calling of the multiplex PCR reads with MiXCR, one entry per CDR3 protein. This table has fewer than 250,000 distinct CDR3 sequences, about 34% appearing once. Sequencing was carried out using axillary lymph node tissue. This chain links TRBV27 with TRBJ1-6; perhaps TRBD1 as D (5 bases). This TCR was sampled from a female donor with breast cancer. Some clones in this sample may be carry-over from other donors' samples. In nucleotides, the CDR3 is TGTGCCAGCAGTTTTTCGGGGCATCCCCTAGACAATAATTCACCCCTCCACTTT. It encodes CASSFSGHPLDNNSPLHF.